This entry lists 10 T cell receptor beta chains sequenced from one sample in a study of CD8 T cells in Susac syndrome. RNA in amounts of roughly 0.5 to 1 ug was reverse transcribed with random hexamers. Using its own MiXCR run on the immunoSEQ multiplex PCR reads, TCRdb lists one record per CDR3 protein. This table has more than 100,000 distinct CDR3 sequences, over 90% appearing once. Sequences were obtained from CD4+ T cells from PBMCs. Receptor source: a human donor with Susac syndrome.

This chain joins TRBV3-1 and TRBJ2-2; D remains ambiguous. CDR1 LGHDT and CDR2 YNNKEL come from the germline V gene (reference sequence). The CDR3 is 14 amino acids. V was cut by 4 bases and J by 7 bases, with 13 bases left in between. CDR3 residues: CASSRPAEVGELFF. In DNA, the CDR3 is TGTGCCAGCAGCCGCCCCGCAGAGGTCGGGGAGCTGTTTTTT. Drawing the rest from reference TRBV3-1 and TRBJ2-2, the complete variable domain is DTAVSQTPKYLVTQMGNDKSIKCEQNLGHDTMYWYKQDSKKFLKIMFSYNNKELIINETVPNRFSPKSPDKAHLNLHINSLELGDSAVYFCASSRPAEVGELFFGEGSRLTVL.

The chain couples TRBV12-3 or TRBV12-4 to TRBJ2-2, with D unresolved. The ends were cut back, 0 bases at V and 10 bases at J, with 9 bases in the middle. The CDR3 extends over 13 amino acids. The DNA for the CDR3 is TGTGCCAGCAGTTTAGCGGCCCAATCGGAGCTGTTTTTT. It encodes CASSLAAQSELFF.

The chain's CDR3 is CASTRGAGANYGYTF. In DNA form, the CDR3 reads TGTGCCAGCACCCGGGGGGCAGGAGCTAACTATGGCTACACCTTC. The chain is built from TRBV28 and TRBJ1-2, with D possibly matching TRBD1 (6 bases). The CDR3 extends over 15 amino acids. The V gene lost 7 bases and the J gene lost 0 bases, with 15 bases spanning the gap. CDR1 and CDR2 (germline): MDHEN, SYDVKM.

This chain links TRBV24-1 with TRBJ2-6, with a possible D match to TRBD1 (6 bases). CDR1 is KGHDR and CDR2 is SFDVKD in the germline V gene. V dropped 4 bases and J dropped 0 bases, with 12 bases sitting between them. There are 17 residues in the CDR3. CDR3 protein: CATSDPGQSSGANVLTF. The CDR3 DNA follows: TGTGCCACCAGTGACCCCGGACAGTCCTCTGGGGCCAACGTCCTGACTTTC.

The chain links TRBV5-1 to TRBJ2-7; 9 bases line up with TRBD1. Germline lookup yields CDR1 SGHRS and CDR2 YFSETQ. Trimming at V came to 0 bases and at J to 2 bases, leaving 6 bases not matched to a gene. The CDR3 spans 16 residues. CDR3 sequence: CASSLDGQGLAYEQYF. CDR3 DNA sequence: TGCGCCAGCAGCTTGGACGGACAGGGGCTAGCCTACGAGCAGTACTTC.

This sequence joins TRBV12-3 or TRBV12-4 and TRBJ2-3; the match to TRBD2 covers 8 bases. V shed 6 bases and J 0 bases; nucleotides not matched to a gene: 11. The CDR3 runs to 17 residues. The CDR3 nucleotides are TGTGCCAGCAGCCGAGGGGTGGCTAGCGGGAGCACAGATACGCAGTATTTT. Encoded protein: CASSRGVASGSTDTQYF.

The J gene is TRBJ2-5, the V gene TRBV6-2 or TRBV6-3; 7 bases map to TRBD2. CDR3 size: 13 residues. Germline CDR1 is MNHEY and CDR2 is SVGEGT. The J segment lost 6 bases and the V segment lost 5 bases, leaving 6 bases of the junction unmatched. CDR3: CASSPTSWQTQYF. The CDR3 bases are TGTGCCAGCAGTCCGACTAGCTGGCAGACCCAGTACTTC.

V usage is TRBV19 and J usage is TRBJ2-7, with 7 bases that match TRBD2. With V trimmed by 3 bases and J by 0 bases, 5 bases remained unmatched. The CDR3 runs to 15 residues. Germline V gene data show CDR1 as LNHDA and CDR2 as SQIVND (reference sequence). The CDR3 DNA reads TGTGCCAGTAGTATGGGAGCGGGGAGCTCCTACGAGCAGTACTTC. As protein: CASSMGAGSSYEQYF.

V usage is TRBV14 and J usage is TRBJ2-1; no reliable D call. With 0 bases removed from V and 12 bases from J, the gap between germline ends came to 12 bases. The germline V gene has CDR1 SGHDN and CDR2 FVKESK. The CDR3 has 13 amino acids. The CDR3 here is CASSQDIKTGQFF. As DNA, the CDR3 is TGTGCCAGCAGCCAAGATATTAAGACGGGGCAGTTCTTC.

Only one count was recorded for this clonotype. The chain joins TRBV4-1 to TRBJ2-1; tentatively, D is TRBD1 (6 bases). Germline loops: CDR1 MGHRA, CDR2 YSYEKL. CDR3 length: 14 residues. Deletions cut 1 base from V and 9 bases from J, with 13 bases between. The CDR3 protein is CASSQGPQGFEQFF. Written as DNA, the CDR3 is TGCGCCAGCAGCCAAGGTCCCCAGGGGTTTGAGCAGTTCTTC.